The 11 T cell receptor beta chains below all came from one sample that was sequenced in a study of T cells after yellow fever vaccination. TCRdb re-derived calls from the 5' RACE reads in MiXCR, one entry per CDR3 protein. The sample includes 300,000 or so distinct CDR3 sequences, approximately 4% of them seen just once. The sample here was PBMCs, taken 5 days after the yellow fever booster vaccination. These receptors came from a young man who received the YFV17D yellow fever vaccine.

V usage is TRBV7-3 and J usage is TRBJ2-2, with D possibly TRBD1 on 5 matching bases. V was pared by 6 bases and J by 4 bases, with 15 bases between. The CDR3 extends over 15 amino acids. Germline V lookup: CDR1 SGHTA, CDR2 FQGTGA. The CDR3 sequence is CASSNLDSLTGELFF. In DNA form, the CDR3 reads TGTGCCAGCAGTAACCTCGACAGTCTCACCGGGGAGCTGTTTTTT.

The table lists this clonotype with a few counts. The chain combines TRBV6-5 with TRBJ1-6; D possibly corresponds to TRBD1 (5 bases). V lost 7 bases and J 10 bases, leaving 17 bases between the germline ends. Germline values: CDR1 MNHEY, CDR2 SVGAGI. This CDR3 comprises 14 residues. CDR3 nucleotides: TGTGCCAGCACACTCAACGGGGGGTCCTCACCCCTCCACTTT. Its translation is CASTLNGGSSPLHF.

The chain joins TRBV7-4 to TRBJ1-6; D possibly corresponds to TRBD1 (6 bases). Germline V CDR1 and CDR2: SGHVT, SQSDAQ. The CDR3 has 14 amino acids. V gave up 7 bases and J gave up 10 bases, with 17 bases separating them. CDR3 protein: CASTPQAGESPLHF. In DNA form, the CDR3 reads TGTGCCAGCACCCCCCAGGCAGGGGAATCACCCCTCCACTTT. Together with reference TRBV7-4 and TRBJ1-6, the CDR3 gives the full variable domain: GAGVSQSPRYKVAKRGRDVALRCDSISGHVTLYWYRQTLGQGSEVLTYSQSDAQRDKSGRPSGRFSAERPERSVSTLKIQRTEQGDSAVYLCASTPQAGESPLHFGNGTRLTVT.

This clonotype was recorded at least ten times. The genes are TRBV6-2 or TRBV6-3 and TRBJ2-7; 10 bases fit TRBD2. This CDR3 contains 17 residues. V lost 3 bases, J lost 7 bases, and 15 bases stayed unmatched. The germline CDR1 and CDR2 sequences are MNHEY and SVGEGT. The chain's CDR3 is CASSYRQRGGPTCEQYV. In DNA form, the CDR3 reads TGTGCCAGCAGTTATCGACAGCGGGGGGGTCCTACGTGTGAGCAGTACGTC.

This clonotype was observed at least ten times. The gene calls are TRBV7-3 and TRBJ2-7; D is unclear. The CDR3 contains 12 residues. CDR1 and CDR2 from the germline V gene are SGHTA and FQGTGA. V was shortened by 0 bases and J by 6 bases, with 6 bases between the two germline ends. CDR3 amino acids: CASSLTGGEQYV. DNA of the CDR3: TGTGCCAGCAGCTTAACGGGTGGCGAGCAGTACGTC.

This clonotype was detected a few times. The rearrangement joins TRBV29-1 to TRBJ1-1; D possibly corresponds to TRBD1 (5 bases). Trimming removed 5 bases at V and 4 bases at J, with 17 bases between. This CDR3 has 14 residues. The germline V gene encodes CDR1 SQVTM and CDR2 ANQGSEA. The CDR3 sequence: CSVWGSRERTEAFF. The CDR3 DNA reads TGCAGCGTTTGGGGGTCACGGGAGCGCACTGAAGCTTTCTTT.

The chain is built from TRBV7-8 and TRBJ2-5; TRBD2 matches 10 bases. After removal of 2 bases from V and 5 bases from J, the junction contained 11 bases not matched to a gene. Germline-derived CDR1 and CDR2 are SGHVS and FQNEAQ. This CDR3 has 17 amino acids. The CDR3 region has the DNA TGTGCCAGCAGCTTACTAGCGGGGGTATTTTTGAAGGAGACCCAGTACTTC. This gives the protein CASSLLAGVFLKETQYF.

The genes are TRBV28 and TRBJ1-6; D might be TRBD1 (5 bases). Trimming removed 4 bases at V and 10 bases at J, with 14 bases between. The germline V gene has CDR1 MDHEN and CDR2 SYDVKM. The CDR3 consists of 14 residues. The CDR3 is CASSSVQGNSPLHF. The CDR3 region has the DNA TGTGCCAGCAGTTCGGTCCAGGGTAACTCACCCCTCCACTTT.

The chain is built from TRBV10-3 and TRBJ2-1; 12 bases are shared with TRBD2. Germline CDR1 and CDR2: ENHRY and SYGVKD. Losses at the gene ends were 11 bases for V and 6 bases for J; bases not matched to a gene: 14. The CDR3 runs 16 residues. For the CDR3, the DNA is TGTGCCGTACTAGCGGGGGGTGCCGCACACACCAATGAGCAGTTCTTC. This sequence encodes CAVLAGGAAHTNEQFF.

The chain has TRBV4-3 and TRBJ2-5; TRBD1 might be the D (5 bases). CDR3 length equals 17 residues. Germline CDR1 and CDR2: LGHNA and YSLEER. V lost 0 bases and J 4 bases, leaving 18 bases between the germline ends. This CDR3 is CASSQDRWGTGGETQYF. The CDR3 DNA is TGCGCCAGCAGCCAAGATAGGTGGGGAACAGGCGGAGAGACCCAGTACTTC.

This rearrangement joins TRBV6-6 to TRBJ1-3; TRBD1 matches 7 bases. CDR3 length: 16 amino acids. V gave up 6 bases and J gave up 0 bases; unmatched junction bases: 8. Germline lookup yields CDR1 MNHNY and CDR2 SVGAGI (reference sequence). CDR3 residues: CASSPMTGHSGNTIYF. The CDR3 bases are TGTGCCAGCAGCCCTATGACAGGGCACTCTGGAAACACCATATATTTT.